One and the same sample provided the 11 T cell receptor beta chains below, sequenced in a study of shared clonotypes between healthy human individuals. Some clones are missing from TCRdb's copy, which holds only in-frame ones; the method was immunoSEQ multiplex PCR. The repertoire has roughly 2.5 million clones, 90% to 95% of them found once; the top ten carry 0.13% to 0.15%. The source material was naive CD4+ T cells sorted from blood. Subset in this sample: CD45RA+ positively selected. Every receptor here comes from a man aged 18 to 29 in good health.

Turning to this clone: At the DNA level, this CDR3 is encoded by other sequences in the same sample as well. The gene calls are TRBV2 and TRBJ2-3; 8 bases map to TRBD1. The CDR3 runs to 14 residues. V lost 4 bases to trimming and J lost 1 base; unmatched junction nucleotides: 1. Germline V gives CDR1 SNHLY, CDR2 FYNNEI. CDR3 coding DNA: TGTGCCAGCAGTGTGGACAGGGGCACAGATACGCAGTATTTT. It yields the protein CASSVDRGTDTQYF.

As to this clone: Other nucleotide sequences from this sample produce the same CDR3. The chain joins TRBV6-1 to TRBJ1-5; D not certain. Trimming removed 3 bases at V and 1 base at J, with 7 bases between. Germline lookup yields CDR1 MNHNS and CDR2 SASEGT. The CDR3 has 14 amino acids. DNA for the CDR3: TGTGCCAGCAGTGAGGGTCAGAGCAATCAGCCCCAGCATTTT. Translating it yields CASSEGQSNQPQHF.

CDR3: CASSPGQLVLTDTQYF. As DNA, the CDR3 is TGTGCCAGCAGCCCCGGACAGCTCGTCCTCACAGATACGCAGTATTTT. The chain joins TRBV7-2 to TRBJ2-3, with TRBD1 as a possible D gene (6 bases). CDR1 and CDR2 (germline): SGHTA, FQGNSA. V shed 5 bases and J shed 2 bases, with 17 bases lying between them. The length of the CDR3 is 16 residues.

The chain joins TRBV5-6 to TRBJ2-3; D unresolved. Trimming stripped 6 bases from V and 7 bases from J, with 15 bases between. Germline V gives CDR1 SGHDT, CDR2 YYEEEE. The CDR3 has 13 residues. Here the CDR3 DNA reads TGTGCCAGCACCCTCGCCTTTAGGAATACGCAGTATTTT. As protein: CASTLAFRNTQYF.

The chain recombines TRBV15 with TRBJ2-5, with 7 bases fitting TRBD1. V shed 0 bases and J 2 bases; nucleotides not matched to a gene: 3. Looked up from germline, CDR1 is LNHNV and CDR2 is YYDKDF (reference sequence). The CDR3 extends over 15 amino acids. CDR3 sequence reads: CATSRDLTGQETQYF. In nucleotides, the CDR3 is TGTGCCACCAGCAGAGACTTGACAGGGCAAGAGACCCAGTACTTC.

The chain combines TRBV15 with TRBJ2-7, with 8 nucleotides matching TRBD2. Trimming took 3 bases from V and 6 from J; bases not matched to a gene: 10. Germline assignment: CDR1 LNHNV and CDR2 YYDKDF (reference sequence). There are 15 residues in the CDR3. The DNA for the CDR3 is TGTGCCACCAGCAGGGCAGGCGGGGGGAGTACCGAGCAGTACTTC. It translates to CATSRAGGGSTEQYF.

This clone occurred once. This sequence joins TRBV4-1 and TRBJ2-3; 8 bases are a match to TRBD2. Per germline, CDR1 MGHRA and CDR2 YSYEKL. Germline trimming cut 6 bases from V and 1 base from J; bases unmatched to any gene: 0. This CDR3 spans 13 amino acids. The CDR3 spells CASRTSGTDTQYF. The CDR3 DNA sequence: TGCGCCAGCAGGACTAGCGGCACAGATACGCAGTATTTT.

On this clone itself: Other DNA sequences of this sample code for an identical CDR3. The J gene is TRBJ1-1, the V gene TRBV30, with D hard to call. There are 13 residues in the CDR3. Germline V gives CDR1 GTSNPN, CDR2 SVGIG (reference sequence). The ends were cut back, 5 bases at V and 2 bases at J, with 12 bases in the middle. The CDR3 loop reads CAWSSGINTEAFF. The CDR3, as DNA: TGTGCCTGGTCTTCCGGGATAAACACTGAAGCTTTCTTT.

In the case of this clone: This specimen includes other DNA sequences encoding the same CDR3. This sequence joins TRBV5-1 and TRBJ2-2; D gene ambiguous. Germline-derived CDR1 and CDR2 are SGHRS and YFSETQ. The CDR3 covers 13 residues. V lost 4 bases and J 0 bases, leaving 4 bases between the germline ends. This CDR3 reads CASSGTNTGELFF. CDR3 in DNA: TGCGCCAGCAGCGGGACGAACACCGGGGAGCTGTTTTTT.

The chain links TRBV4-3 to TRBJ2-4; D not resolved. Germline V gene sequence: CDR1 LGHNA, CDR2 YSLEER. With 0 bases removed from V and 9 bases from J, the gap between germline ends came to 12 bases. This CDR3 region has 14 residues. Written as DNA, the CDR3 is TGCGCCAGCAGCCAAGATAGGGTCGTGGCCATTCAGTACTTC. It codes for CASSQDRVVAIQYF.

About this clone itself: The same CDR3 is also encoded by other DNA sequences in this sample. The chain joins TRBV10-2 to TRBJ1-5; D call uncertain. Germline CDR1 is WSHSY and CDR2 is SAAADI. V dropped 4 bases and J dropped 4 bases, with 5 bases sitting between them. CDR3 length equals 12 residues. CDR3 amino acids: CASSGGNQPQHF. The CDR3 DNA follows: TGCGCCAGCAGTGGTGGGAATCAGCCCCAGCATTTT.